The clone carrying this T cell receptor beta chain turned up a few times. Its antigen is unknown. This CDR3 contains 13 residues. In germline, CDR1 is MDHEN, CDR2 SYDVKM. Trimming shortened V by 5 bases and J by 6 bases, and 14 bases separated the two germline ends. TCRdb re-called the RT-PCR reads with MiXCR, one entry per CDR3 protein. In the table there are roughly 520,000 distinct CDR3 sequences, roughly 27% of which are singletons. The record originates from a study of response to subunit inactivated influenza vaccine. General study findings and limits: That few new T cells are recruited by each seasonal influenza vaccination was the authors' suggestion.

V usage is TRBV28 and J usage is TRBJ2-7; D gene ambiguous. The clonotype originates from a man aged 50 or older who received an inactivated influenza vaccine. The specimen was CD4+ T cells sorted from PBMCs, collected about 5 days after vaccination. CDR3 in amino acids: CASSTTPIGEQYF. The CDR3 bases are TGTGCCAGCAGTACTACTCCTATCGGCGAGCAGTACTTC.